The next 25 T cell receptor beta chains were all read from a single sample in a study of T cell repertoires in cytomegalovirus infection. TCRdb re-called the reads with MiXCR, one entry per CDR3 protein. The repertoire consists of more than 400,000 distinct CDR3 sequences, with approximately 26% occurring once and the leading ten covering about 13%. Specimen: PBMCs. These receptors all come from a human donor in good health (CMV status not recorded). Some clones in this sample may be carry-over from other donors' samples.

This clonotype has a count of ten or more. The chain links TRBV24-1 to TRBJ2-2; 14 nucleotides line up with TRBD2. Losses at the gene ends were 5 bases for V and 4 bases for J; bases not matched to a gene: 8. The CDR3 is made up of 18 amino acids. Germline V CDR1 and CDR2: KGHDR, SFDVKD. The CDR3 sequence: CATSGGTSGRSITGELFF. The DNA of the CDR3 is TGTGCCACCAGTGGAGGGACTAGCGGGAGAAGTATCACCGGGGAGCTGTTTTTT.

This clonotype was counted a few times. V usage is TRBV5-1 and J usage is TRBJ1-2; D possibly corresponds to TRBD1 (6 bases). Germline CDR1 is SGHRS and CDR2 is YFSETQ. Trimming stripped 4 bases from V and 7 bases from J, with 17 bases between. This CDR3 contains 14 residues. The DNA of the CDR3 is TGCGCCAGCAGCCCGGAAGTCAGGGGTCGTGGCTACACCTTC. Protein: CASSPEVRGRGYTF.

The table lists this clonotype with many counts. In DNA, the CDR3 is TGCGCCAGCAGCCAAGACTACAGGGGCGATTTTGCCTACGAGCAGTACTTC. This encodes CASSQDYRGDFAYEQYF. The V and J genes are TRBV4-3 and TRBJ2-7; TRBD1 matches at 7 bases. The CDR3 has 17 residues. J was trimmed by 2 bases and V by 0 bases; bases with no gene match: 10. Germline assignment: CDR1 LGHNA and CDR2 YSLEER.

The table lists this clonotype with a few counts. The CDR3 DNA reads TGTGCCAGCAGGTCTAGTGCGGCCCGGGAGACCCAGTACTTC. Protein product: CASRSSAARETQYF. The genes are TRBV28 and TRBJ2-5; D gene uncertain. The V gene lost 6 bases and the J gene lost 5 bases, with 16 bases spanning the gap. Germline CDR1 is MDHEN and CDR2 is SYDVKM. This CDR3 region has 14 residues.

There are a few counts of this clonotype. The V call is TRBV19, the J call TRBJ1-5, with D possibly being TRBD1 (6 bases). V was trimmed by 5 bases and J by 1 base, leaving 9 bases between them. The CDR3 runs to 14 residues. The germline gives CDR1 LNHDA, CDR2 SQIVND (reference sequence). The CDR3 nucleotides are TGTGCCAGTAGTGGCAGGGGAAGCAATCAGCCCCAGCATTTT. This translates into CASSGRGSNQPQHF.

The sample holds a few counts of this clonotype. The rearrangement links TRBV6-4 to TRBJ2-1; D is ambiguous. With 3 bases removed from V and 0 bases from J, the gap between germline ends came to 9 bases. The germline gives CDR1 MRHNA, CDR2 SNTAGT. CDR3 size: 15 residues. Here the CDR3 reads CASSESRTSYNEQFF. The CDR3 nucleotides read TGTGCCAGCAGTGAGAGCCGTACCTCCTACAATGAGCAGTTCTTC.

The V and J genes are TRBV20-1 and TRBJ2-1, with TRBD2 identical over 7 bases. This CDR3 region has 14 residues. V dropped 4 bases and J dropped 9; count of bases not matched to a gene: 12. Germline values: CDR1 DFQATT, CDR2 SNEGSKA (reference sequence). CDR3 residues: CSAMPSGVLIEQFF. The CDR3 DNA reads TGCAGTGCTATGCCGAGCGGGGTTTTGATTGAGCAGTTCTTC.

This clonotype was seen a handful of times. CDR3 DNA: TGCAGCGTTGAAGCGGACTCCTACAATGAGCAGTTCTTC. Translated: CSVEADSYNEQFF. The rearrangement uses TRBV29-1 and TRBJ2-1; no firm D call. CDR3 length equals 13 residues. The ends were cut back, 1 base at V and 0 bases at J, with 4 bases in the middle. Germline V lookup: CDR1 SQVTM, CDR2 ANQGSEA.

In this sample, this clonotype turned up many times. The V gene is TRBV6-1, the J gene TRBJ2-1; TRBD1 aligns across 8 bases. Germline V gene sequence: CDR1 MNHNS, CDR2 SASEGT. This CDR3 spans 13 amino acids. After removal of 6 bases from V and 6 bases from J, the junction contained 4 bases not matched to a gene. The CDR3 DNA sequence: TGTGCCAGCAGCTCTGGGACAGGCAATGAGCAGTTCTTC. It specifies CASSSGTGNEQFF.

The chain employs TRBV27 and TRBJ2-2; no reliable D call. The CDR3 loop spans 13 amino acids. The V and J ends lost 3 bases and 5 bases respectively, with 7 bases between them. Germline loops: CDR1 MNHEY, CDR2 SMNVEV (reference sequence). CDR3: CASSLSITGELFF. As DNA, the CDR3 is TGTGCCAGCAGTTTGTCGATTACCGGGGAGCTGTTTTTT.

This chain joins TRBV19 and TRBJ1-2; D is perhaps TRBD1 (5 bases). V was pared by 5 bases and J by 2 bases, with 12 bases between. This CDR3 spans 14 amino acids. CDR1 LNHDA and CDR2 SQIVND come from the germline V gene (reference sequence). The CDR3 is CASSGQRGNYGYTF. In nucleotides, the CDR3 is TGTGCCAGTAGTGGGCAACGGGGCAACTATGGCTACACCTTC.

In this sample, this clonotype turned up a few times. The rearrangement joins TRBV6-2 or TRBV6-3 to TRBJ2-5, with D unclear. CDR3 size: 18 residues. Trimming took 0 bases from V and 4 from J, leaving 21 bases between them. CDR1 and CDR2 (germline): MNHEY, SVGEGT. The CDR3 DNA reads TGTGCCAGCAGTTACTCGATAATCGTGCCCGATCACCGAGAGACCCAGTACTTC. It is translated as CASSYSIIVPDHRETQYF.

This rearrangement joins TRBV10-3 to TRBJ1-3; no clear D gene. V was pared by 3 bases and J by 7 bases, with 7 bases between. The CDR3 length is 12 residues. Germline CDR1 and CDR2: ENHRY and SYGVKD. CDR3 bases: TGTGCCATCAGTGATCCCGGTAACACCATATATTTT. Its protein product is CAISDPGNTIYF.

In this sample, this clonotype turned up many times. The J gene is TRBJ2-7, the V gene TRBV7-2, with 8 bases matching TRBD1. The CDR3 covers 17 residues. Germline CDR1 SGHTA, CDR2 FQGNSA. Unmatched junction bases numbered 13, after V lost 3 bases and J lost 3 bases. CDR3 nucleotide sequence: TGTGCCAGCAGCTTCACAGCCTCGGGACAGGTAATCTACGAGCAGTACTTC. This gives the protein CASSFTASGQVIYEQYF.

This clonotype was found a few times. The chain uses TRBV20-1 and TRBJ1-3; D is unclear. Looked up from germline, CDR1 is DFQATT and CDR2 is SNEGSKA (reference sequence). Trimming took off 4 bases at V and 2 bases at J, with 12 bases between the two ends. CDR3 length: 14 amino acids. CDR3 amino acids: CSATLRSTGNTIYF. In DNA, the CDR3 is TGCAGTGCTACGCTCAGGAGTACTGGAAACACCATATATTTT.

The chain combines TRBV12-3 or TRBV12-4 with TRBJ1-2; D gene unclear. V dropped 11 bases and J dropped 8 bases, with 12 bases sitting between them. The CDR3 totals 10 residues. The DNA for the CDR3 is TGTGCCTCCAAGGTCCACGGCTACACCTTC. Its protein is CASKVHGYTF.

A few counts support this clonotype. The chain has TRBV6-5 and TRBJ2-2; the D gene is possibly TRBD1 (6 bases). This CDR3 has 14 amino acids. The germline CDR1 and CDR2 sequences are MNHEY and SVGAGI. The V and J ends lost 8 bases and 6 bases respectively, with 16 bases between them. The CDR3 DNA reads as TGTGCCAGCGGAAACACAGGGTTGTCCGGGGAGCTGTTTTTT. This gives the protein CASGNTGLSGELFF.

The chain couples TRBV6-5 to TRBJ2-3; D gene ambiguous. Germline lookup yields CDR1 MNHEY and CDR2 SVGAGI. CDR3 length: 17 amino acids. With 5 bases removed from V and 0 bases from J, the gap between germline ends came to 18 bases. The CDR3 DNA is TGTGCCAGCAGTATTCGACGGGCGGACGCTAGCACAGATACGCAGTATTTT. It is translated as CASSIRRADASTDTQYF.

This clonotype was seen at least ten times. The CDR3, as DNA: TGTGCCAGCTTAGTAGGGGGCCACGGAGGCTCTGGGGCCAACGTCCTGACTTTC. Translating gives CASLVGGHGGSGANVLTF. The gene calls are TRBV7-9 and TRBJ2-6, with 7 bases fitting TRBD1. The CDR3 has 18 residues. The V gene's germline CDR1 is SEHNR and CDR2 FQNEAQ (reference sequence). Trimming cost V 8 bases and J 0 bases; bases outside gene matches: 13.

CDR3 DNA: TGTGCCAGCACCCCGGGGATAGCGGGAGGGGTAGATACGCAGTATTTT. It translates to CASTPGIAGGVDTQYF. The chain recombines TRBV12-3 or TRBV12-4 with TRBJ2-3, with TRBD2 matching over 11 bases. The CDR3 is 16 residues long. With V trimmed by 7 bases and J by 5 bases, 11 bases remained unmatched.

The sample holds a few counts of this clonotype. The genes are TRBV4-1 and TRBJ1-3; D unresolved. The CDR3 has 17 amino acids. Germline V gene data show CDR1 as MGHRA and CDR2 as YSYEKL. V lost 1 base and J 5 bases, leaving 18 bases between the germline ends. CDR3: CASSQGQRIRYRNTIYF. CDR3 bases: TGCGCCAGCAGCCAAGGCCAGAGGATTCGGTACCGAAACACCATATATTTT.

Many counts were recorded for this clonotype. V and J are TRBV7-2 and TRBJ1-6; unclear D gene. The length of the CDR3 is 14 residues. Looked up from germline, CDR1 is SGHTA and CDR2 is FQGNSA. V lost 2 bases, J lost 5 bases, and 7 bases lay in between. The CDR3 DNA reads TGTGCCAGCAGCTTAAAGAGAGATAATTCACCCCTCCACTTT. This translates into CASSLKRDNSPLHF. Full variable domain (remainder filled in from reference TRBV7-2 and TRBJ1-6): GAGVSQSPSNKVTEKGKDVELRCDPISGHTALYWYRQSLGQGLEFLIYFQGNSAPDKSGLPSDRFSAERTGGSVSTLTIQRTQQEDSAVYLCASSLKRDNSPLHFGNGTRLTVT.

There are many counts of this clonotype. The gene calls are TRBV12-3 or TRBV12-4 and TRBJ1-1; the match to TRBD1 covers 9 bases. The V gene end was trimmed by 6 bases and the J gene end by 6 bases; junction bases not matched to a gene: 11. This CDR3 comprises 15 residues. The DNA for the CDR3 is TGTGCCAGCAGGGATCGGGACAGGGTGTTCGCTGAAGCTTTCTTT. Amino acids: CASRDRDRVFAEAFF.

The chain has TRBV20-1 and TRBJ2-5; 8 bases fit TRBD2. Germline loops: CDR1 DFQATT, CDR2 SNEGSKA (reference sequence). J was trimmed by 5 bases and V by 4 bases; bases with no gene match: 12. CDR3 length: 15 amino acids. For the CDR3, the DNA is TGCAGTGCTAACCCTGGAGCGGGAGACGGGGAGACCCAGTACTTC. Encoded protein: CSANPGAGDGETQYF.

The table lists this clonotype with a few counts. The chain is built from TRBV6-2 or TRBV6-3 and TRBJ2-1; D call uncertain. This CDR3 contains 14 residues. Germline loops: CDR1 MNHEY, CDR2 SVGEGT. The germline V and J ends were trimmed by 5 bases and 9 bases, with 17 bases remaining between them. The CDR3 nucleotides are TGTGCCAGCAGTGACCCGCAAAGGGCAAGTGAGCAGTTCTTC. It specifies CASSDPQRASEQFF.